Described below is a single TCR beta chain sequence and its context. Its target is unknown. TCRdb passed the reads through MiXCR, listing each CDR3 protein once. The sample records under 800,000 distinct CDR3 sequences, less than 25% being singletons. CDR3 length equals 15 residues. Per germline, CDR1 LNHNV and CDR2 YYDKDF (reference sequence). V was trimmed by 0 bases and J by 6 bases, leaving 12 bases between them. The data belong to a study of T cell repertoires in cytomegalovirus infection. Overall study context: TCR beta signatures that were public indicated CMV infection and matching HLA type. Findings and caveats of the study: Accumulated public TCR beta family frequency recognized individuals carrying CMV together with the relevant HLA. CMV-specific TCR beta clonotypes restricted by HLA-C dominated the ex vivo response.

V and J are TRBV15 and TRBJ1-5; TRBD1 might be the D (6 bases). This receptor was obtained from a human donor in good health (CMV status not recorded). Some clones in this sample may be carry-over from other donors' samples. What was sequenced was CD8+ T cells from PBMCs. CDR3 in amino acids: CATSREAGVGQPQHF. The CDR3 DNA is TGTGCCACCAGCAGAGAGGCAGGGGTCGGTCAGCCCCAGCATTTT.